Sequencing of this T cell receptor (beta chain) was carried out in a study of beta chain features in type 1 diabetes. Study summary: Examination covered roughly 100,000,000 sorted cells spanning all samples. Study outcomes and limitations: VDJ junctions from patients with type 1 diabetes contained fewer insertions and more deletions. Moderate yet significant TCRB CDR3 shortening was seen in Type 1 diabetes patients in all four CD4+ subsets.

Points on this clone: The antigen remains unidentified.

CDR1 and CDR2 from the germline V gene are SGHAT and FQNNGV. This CDR3 has 15 amino acids. Trimming shortened V by 0 bases and J by 2 bases, and 10 bases separated the two germline ends. Reverse transcribing all isolated RNA meant expressed TCRB transcripts were sequenced. Repertoires were generated with immunoSEQ multiplex PCR, while TCRdb's copy carries only in-frame clones and drops some. The sample lists tens of thousands of clones, roughly 30% occurring once. The receptor's source is a woman aged 18-30 years in good health. The sequencing sample was made of stem cell memory CD4+ T cells from blood. The genes are TRBV11-2 and TRBJ1-2; D possibly corresponds to TRBD1 (5 bases). CDR3 residues: CASSLDRGENYGYTF. The CDR3 nucleotides read TGTGCCAGCAGCTTAGATCGGGGGGAAAACTATGGCTACACCTTC.